This is a list of T cell receptor beta chains from one sample in a study of T cell repertoires in cytomegalovirus infection. TCRdb reprocessed the reads with MiXCR, giving one entry per CDR3 protein. The sample shows approximately 500,000 distinct CDR3 sequences, more than 15% of them seen only once. Sequencing was carried out using CD8+ T cells from PBMCs. All receptors derive from a human donor in good health (CMV status not recorded). Some clones in this sample may be carry-over from other donors' samples. The CDR3 runs from the conserved cysteine through the conserved F or W. Fields, in order: V gene, CDR3 length, J gene, clone size, D gene, CDR3 protein, CDR3 DNA. The D gene is left open where the match is weak. Not all rows give a size; the values are once, few, many and, for expanded clones, a class.

TRBV4-2,17,TRBJ2-5,-,-,CASSQVDPGRPQETQYF,TGTGCCAGCAGCCAAGTAGACCCCGGGAGACCCCAGGAGACCCAGTACTTC
TRBV7-6,18,TRBJ2-3,-,TRBD2,CASSLSPLGGGSTDTQYF,TGTGCCAGCAGCTTATCCCCGCTCGGGGGAGGGAGCACAGATACGCAGTATTTT
TRBV27,14,TRBJ1-1,many,-,CASSLSGGYTEAFF,TGTGCCAGCAGTTTATCGGGAGGGTACACTGAAGCTTTCTTT
TRBV27,18,TRBJ2-3,-,TRBD2,CASSPSGGASSVSDTQYF,TGTGCCAGCAGCCCCAGCGGGGGGGCCTCCTCGGTTTCAGATACGCAGTATTTT
TRBV29-1,17,TRBJ2-1,-,TRBD2,CSVEPGTSGRAWNEQFF,TGCAGCGTTGAACCGGGCACTAGCGGGAGGGCCTGGAATGAGCAGTTCTTC
TRBV7-9,13,TRBJ2-7,many,-,CASSFPASYEQYF,TGTGCCAGCAGTTTTCCGGCGTCCTACGAGCAGTACTTC
TRBV27,15,TRBJ1-6,many,TRBD1,CASSLTRTGSSPLHF,TGTGCCAGCAGTTTGACCCGGACAGGAAGCTCACCCCTCCACTTT
TRBV12-3/TRBV12-4,14,TRBJ1-2,many,TRBD1,CASSSGTGAYGYTF,TGTGCCAGCAGTTCCGGGACAGGGGCGTATGGCTACACCTTC
TRBV4-1,14,TRBJ2-1,-,-,CASSQAVEGNEQFF,TGCGCCAGCAGCCAAGCGGTAGAGGGGAATGAGCAGTTCTTC
TRBV9,16,TRBJ1-2,-,TRBD1,CASSEGDRARNYGYTF,TGTGCCAGCAGCGAGGGGGACAGGGCGAGAAACTATGGCTACACCTTC
TRBV6-1,14,TRBJ2-7,many,-,CASSEGWGRDEQYF,TGTGCCAGCAGTGAAGGGTGGGGGCGCGACGAGCAGTACTTC
TRBV5-6,12,TRBJ2-5,many,-,CASSPIGGGQYF,TGTGCCAGCAGCCCAATAGGGGGTGGGCAGTACTTC
TRBV6-6,16,TRBJ1-1,-,TRBD1,CASSYSIEGAGTEAFF,TGTGCCAGCAGTTACTCGATTGAGGGGGCAGGCACTGAAGCTTTCTTT
TRBV28,16,TRBJ1-2,many,-,CASSLVRQGDSYGYTF,TGTGCCAGCAGTTTAGTCCGGCAGGGAGATAGCTATGGCTACACCTTC
TRBV19,17,TRBJ2-3,-,TRBD2,CASSIGTSGSSTDTQYF,TGTGCCAGTAGTATTGGGACTAGCGGCTCTAGCACAGATACGCAGTATTTT
TRBV6-4,16,TRBJ2-6,many,TRBD2,CASSDRGGYGANVLTF,TGTGCCAGCAGTGACCGGGGGGGTTATGGGGCCAACGTCCTGACTTTC
TRBV14,15,TRBJ2-1,-,-,CASSQESEGDNEQFF,TGTGCCAGCAGCCAAGAATCGGAGGGGGACAATGAGCAGTTCTTC
TRBV7-9,12,TRBJ1-5,-,-,CASSYLNQPQHF,TGTGCCAGCAGCTACCTCAATCAGCCCCAGCATTTT
TRBV12-3/TRBV12-4,15,TRBJ1-5,many,-,CASSPQGRSNQPQHF,TGTGCCAGCAGTCCCCAGGGGCGTAGCAATCAGCCCCAGCATTTT
TRBV11-2,15,TRBJ1-4,-,TRBD1,CASSRDREGNEKLFF,TGTGCCAGCAGCCGCGACAGGGAGGGTAATGAAAAACTGTTTTTT
TRBV7-9,13,TRBJ1-4,-,-,CASLHPLEEKLFF,TGTGCCAGCCTCCATCCTCTTGAGGAAAAACTGTTTTTT
TRBV4-1,17,TRBJ2-2,-,TRBD1,CASSPRGGTGGTGELFF,TGCGCCAGCAGCCCCAGAGGTGGGACAGGAGGCACCGGGGAGCTGTTTTTT
TRBV5-4,18,TRBJ2-7,-,-,CASSLGISATLPSHEQYF,TGTGCCAGCAGCTTGGGGATTAGCGCCACACTACCGTCTCACGAGCAGTACTTC
TRBV5-6,13,TRBJ2-7,many,-,CASSSGLSLEQYF,TGTGCCAGCAGCTCCGGTCTCAGCCTCGAGCAGTACTTC
TRBV7-6,14,TRBJ1-1,-,TRBD1,CASTLRTGNTEAFF,TGTGCCAGCACCCTGAGGACAGGGAACACTGAAGCTTTCTTT
TRBV12-3/TRBV12-4,14,TRBJ2-5,many,TRBD1,CASSPTGLFKTQYF,TGTGCCAGCAGTCCGACAGGGCTGTTTAAGACCCAGTACTTC
TRBV25-1,15,TRBJ2-2,few,-,CASSAQSFVSGELFF,TGTGCCAGCAGTGCCCAGAGTTTCGTATCCGGGGAGCTGTTTTTT
TRBV18,16,TRBJ2-5,many,-,CASSPSEGGLQETQYF,TGTGCCAGCTCCCCTTCCGAGGGGGGGCTTCAAGAGACCCAGTACTTC